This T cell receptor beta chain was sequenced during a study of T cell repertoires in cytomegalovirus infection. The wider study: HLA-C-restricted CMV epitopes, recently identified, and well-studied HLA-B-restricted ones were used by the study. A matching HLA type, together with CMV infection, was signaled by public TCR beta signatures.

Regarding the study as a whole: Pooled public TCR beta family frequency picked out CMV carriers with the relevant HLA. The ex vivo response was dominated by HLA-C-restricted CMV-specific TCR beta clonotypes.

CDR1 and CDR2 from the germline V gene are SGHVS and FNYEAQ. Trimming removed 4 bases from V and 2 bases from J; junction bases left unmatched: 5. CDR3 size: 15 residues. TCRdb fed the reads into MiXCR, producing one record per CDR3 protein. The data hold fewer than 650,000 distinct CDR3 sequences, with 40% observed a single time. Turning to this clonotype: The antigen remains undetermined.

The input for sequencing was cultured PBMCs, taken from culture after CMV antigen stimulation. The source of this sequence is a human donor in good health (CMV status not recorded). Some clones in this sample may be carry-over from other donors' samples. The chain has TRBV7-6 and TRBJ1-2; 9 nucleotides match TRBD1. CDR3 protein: CASSSSGTGNYGYTF. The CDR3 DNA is TGTGCCAGCAGCTCCTCCGGGACAGGGAACTATGGCTACACCTTC.